Sequencing of this T cell receptor beta chain was carried out in a study of chemoradiotherapy in HPV16-positive cancers. Study-level results: In HPV16-positive patients, HPV-responsive T-cell expansion tracked better recurrence-free survival. Only a couple of HPV16-positive patients supplied the functional HPV-specificity definition. During treatment, candidate HPV-specific clones and E7-related motifs expanded in tumor.

Germline CDR1 is LGHNA and CDR2 is YNFKEQ. The CDR3 sequence is 15 residues long. Trimming stripped 0 bases from V and 3 bases from J, with 12 bases between. This clone appeared a few times. Its specificity is unknown. Method: immunoSEQ multiplex PCR; TCRdb's copy keeps in-frame clones and lacks some. The sample contains 20,000 or so clones, more than 75% of which appear only once. The clonotype comes from a human donor with HPV-associated anogenital cancer. The gene calls are TRBV4-2 and TRBJ2-7; no clear D. The specimen comprised blood, sampled from a patient who underwent chemoradiotherapy. The DNA for the CDR3 is TGTGCCAGCAGCCAAGAGCATATCAACTTCTACGAGCAGTACTTC. It translates to CASSQEHINFYEQYF.